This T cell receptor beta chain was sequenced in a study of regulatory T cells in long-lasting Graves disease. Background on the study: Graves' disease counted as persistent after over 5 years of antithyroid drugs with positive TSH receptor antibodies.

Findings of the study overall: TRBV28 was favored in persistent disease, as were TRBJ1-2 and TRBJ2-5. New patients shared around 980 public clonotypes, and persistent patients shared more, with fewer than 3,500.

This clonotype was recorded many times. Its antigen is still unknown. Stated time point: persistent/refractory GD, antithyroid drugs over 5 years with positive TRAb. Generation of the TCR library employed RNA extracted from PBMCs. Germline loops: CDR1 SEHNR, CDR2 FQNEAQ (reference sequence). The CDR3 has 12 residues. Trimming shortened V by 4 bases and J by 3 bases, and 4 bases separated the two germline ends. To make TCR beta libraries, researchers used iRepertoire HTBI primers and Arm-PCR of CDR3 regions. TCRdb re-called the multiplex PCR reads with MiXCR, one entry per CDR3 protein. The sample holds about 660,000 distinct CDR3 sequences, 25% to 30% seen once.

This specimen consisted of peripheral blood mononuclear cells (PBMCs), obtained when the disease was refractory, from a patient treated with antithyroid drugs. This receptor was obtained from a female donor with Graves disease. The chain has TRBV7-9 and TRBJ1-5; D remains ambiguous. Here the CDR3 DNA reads TGTGCCAGCAGCTGGATCAATCAGCCCCAGCATTTT. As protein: CASSWINQPQHF.